The clone carrying this TCR beta chain has just a few counts. This record belongs to a study of blood T cell repertoires in COVID-19. Study-level information: COVID-19 samples from acute and convalescent phases originated in the United States, Italy and Spain.

Trimming cost V 2 bases and J 7 bases, with 16 bases left between them. The CDR3 has 16 amino acids. The germline V gene has CDR1 SGHDT and CDR2 YYEEEE. In the original processing: Estimated nucleated cell counts came from reference gene primer amplification. Clones were sequenced by immunoSEQ multiplex PCR, and TCRdb holds only the in-frame ones, with some missing. From that table come the V and J calls and clone size; the DNA was used to work out D and trimming. Among fewer than 200,000 clones listed, 80% to 95% were seen once. The V and J genes are TRBV5-6 and TRBJ1-6; D unclear. The sample comprised peripheral blood. The origin of this receptor is a woman between 50 and 59 years old with acute or convalescent COVID-19. DNA of the CDR3: TGTGCCAGCAGCTTCCCCGCGGGGTCGGGGAATTCACCCCTCCACTTT. Protein product: CASSFPAGSGNSPLHF.